This TCR beta chain was sequenced for a study of cytomegalovirus exposure and HLA in healthy donors (dated by TCRdb to 2015 to 2018). For the study in its entirety: An earlier analysis of 587 of the donors reported under 300 Gb of sequence data and 95 million to 120 million unique TCR beta sequences obtained from about 179 million T cells. Roughly 300 gigabases of sequencing data and around 87 million unique TCR sequences were included in an early release covering roughly 700 HLA-typed donors. Both class I and class II loci were covered by HLA typing, at four-digit resolution. The study used immunosequencing to profile the T cell repertoires of approximately 690 subjects and linked those repertoires to cytomegalovirus serostatus. An earlier analysis of several hundred of the donors applied high-throughput TCR beta sequencing to assess whether each TCR beta V gene segment acted as functional or pseudogenic. On average, about 240,000 unique TCR beta nucleotide sequences were sequenced per donor among 398 genotyped donors of the cohort, with roughly a sixth of those sequences being non-productive. To predict cytomegalovirus infection status, the study combined high-throughput TCR immunosequencing, statistical association of individual TCRs with disease status, and machine learning. The number of donors typed differed by locus, with 629-630 for A, B, C, DRB1 and DQB1, over 500 for DQA1, approximately 570 for DPA1, and 400 to 490 for DPB1. To study patterns of TCR occurrence, a later analysis re-analyzed previously published TCR beta repertoires from 666 donors and added high-resolution HLA genotyping. The study aimed to test whether cataloging public T cell receptors could reveal signatures of past pathogen exposure. Donor age, sex, ethnicity and CMV serostatus were compiled together with the repertoire data. In addition to the first cohort of roughly 670 subjects, a separate validation cohort of 120 different subjects was used. Of the roughly 420 genotyped donors, approximately 81% were placed in the genetic ancestry cluster associated with self-reported Caucasian donors. Because of strong linkage in the cohort, roughly five DR-DQ haplotypes were treated as single units for association and clustering. All discovery cohort repertoires had been generated using a single sequencing platform. In the later analysis, no new phenotypic data were used to find candidate immune exposures; instead, reliance was placed on TCR beta sequences and their occurrence across donors. A later genetic analysis took genome-wide SNP genotypes for about 65% of the 666 donors and used that subset as a discovery cohort. Study-wide findings and limitations: In both the original and validation cohorts, the classifier was reported to diagnose cytomegalovirus status with high specificity and sensitivity. In a later analysis, TCR association rates were found to vary across HLA loci, with the most associated TCRs seen for DRB1 alleles and the fewest for HLA-C alleles. In a later genetic analysis, a missense DCLRE1C variant was associated with V-gene and J-gene trimming of TCR beta chains, and the association was replicated in an independent cohort. Most CMV-associated TCR beta chains appeared to be HLA-restricted in a later analysis, and the HLA associations seemed to be driven largely by CMV exposure. Assigning TCR associations to individual alleles was difficult when HLA alleles, especially DR and DQ, strongly co-occurred. In vitro tests confirmed that a few of the cytomegalovirus-associated TCR beta chains recognize cytomegalovirus antigens. The authors suggested that the approach could potentially be generalized to other disease states and immunological phenotypes. A later analysis reported that several top co-occurrence clusters appeared linked to parvovirus B19, influenza, CMV and Epstein-Barr virus. This cohort had only TCR beta chains sequenced, and the lack of alpha or paired-chain data limited which features could be detected. Broadly in line with IMGT annotations, most TCR beta V segments showed up in productive rearrangements about 90% or about 30% of the time in an earlier analysis of roughly 590 of the donors. A cluster of highly shared sequence variants was judged likely to be a technical artifact of the sequencing pipeline. Because some donors lacked HLA typing at each locus, the association tests relied only on the typed subset. A further reported finding was that TCR beta sequences accurately predicted the HLA-A and HLA-B alleles for most subjects in the first cohort. The study gave a list of under 200 TCR beta chains associated with cytomegalovirus. Compared with the 666-donor mean, donors in an Asian-associated ancestry cluster had fewer N-insertions in productive TCRs, according to a later genetic analysis. Specific HLA alleles were associated with about 17,000 TCR beta sequences at a false discovery rate of 0.05 in a later analysis. Some IMGT-functional V segments, including TRBV6-2 and TRBV6-3, could not be told apart with the 87-base-pair reads, so those segments were excluded. Immune exposure information for the cohort was limited to CMV serostatus. Presence/absence analyses assumed roughly uniform sequencing depth across donors, an assumption that may not hold. Correlated functional status among segregating V segments might reflect linkage disequilibrium, but an unknown experimental factor could not be ruled out. A later analysis found that HLA-associated TCR beta chains were more clonally expanded and had lower generation probabilities than equally common non-associated chains. Because counts were too low, seventeen rarely observed V segments, including chromosome 9 orphons, were excluded from the earlier analysis of roughly 580 of the donors. Most TCR sequences were seen in very few donors, while some public TCRs were found in many individuals.

The method was the immunoSEQ multiplex PCR assay. The multiplex PCR relied on a mix of 60 forward primers for TCR Vbeta segments and 13 reverse primers for TCR Jbeta segments. A multiplex PCR assay on genomic DNA amplified the CDR3 region of rearranged TCR beta genes. Amplified TCR beta libraries were sequenced as 87-base-pair reads on the Illumina HiSeq System. Turning to the authors' computational methods: Across the 600 to 700 repertoires, a later analysis counted about 81 million unique TCR beta chains, around 10 million of which were shared by at least two donors. Raw reads were error-corrected and collapsed into unique sequences by a nearest-neighbor algorithm in which closely related sequences were merged to remove PCR and sequencing errors. CDR3 sequences were aligned to IMGT reference sequences to assign V, D and J gene segments. For a sequence to be retained, a match of at least six nucleotides to both a V gene segment and a J gene segment was required. A rearrangement counted as productive if the CDR3 had no stop codons and remained in frame with V and J, and every other rearrangement counted as non-productive. CDR3 was defined according to IMGT convention as the region running from the second conserved V-encoded cysteine to the conserved J-encoded phenylalanine. In an earlier analysis of around 570 of the donors, sequences lacking an unambiguous match to a single V gene segment were excluded. In an earlier analysis of approximately 550 of the donors, V segments were called functional above 56.7% productive rearrangements and were called segregating when the between-donor standard deviation exceeded 5%. A statistical classification framework was built to diagnose cytomegalovirus status from the catalog of TCR beta chain sequences. In a later analysis, TCR nucleotide sequences were compared against IMGT/GENE-DB human TR gene sequences so that V and J genes could be assigned. In a later analysis, CDR3 sequences and most-parsimonious VDJ recombination scenarios were assigned using the TCRdist pipeline. In a later analysis, each TCR beta chain was defined by its CDR3 amino acid sequence together with its V-gene family, and reads lacking a unique V-gene family were excluded. A later analysis removed 500 to 650 highly shared, low-generation-probability nucleotide sequences to deal with suspected cross-contamination and a sequencing artifact. A later analysis calculated a clonal expansion index for each public chain from normalized within-repertoire ranks of inferred template counts. In a later analysis, generation probabilities were computed with a VDJ recombination model fitted to out-of-frame rearrangements, and the resulting probabilities were checked against IGoR. In a later analysis, TCR-TCR, TCR-HLA and TCR-CMV co-occurrence was scored with hypergeometric tests, and a repertoire-size bias correction was applied to TCR pairs. A later analysis estimated false discovery rates by permuting HLA or CMV assignments 20 times. In a later analysis, co-occurring TCRs were grouped using DBSCAN, with TCRdist sequence similarity added in when clustering inside HLA-allele-positive subsets. For co-occurrence clustering, repertoires with fewer than 30,000 or more than 120,000 public chains were excluded, along with roughly 5 repertoires with anomalous nucleotide sharing. As stored in TCRdb, this immuneACCESS dataset retains in-frame rearrangements with V and J assigned. A fraction of the clones does not appear; measured against another copy, unresolved V genes explain less than half of the discrepancy, and the remainder lacks a known reason. The V and J calls and clone size were taken over from that table, and D and trimming were inferred from the DNA. In this sample the table shows about 90,000 clones, 79% of which occur a single time. The ten largest clones represent 2.7% of the sample.

As to this clone: It has no known antigen specificity. No qualities accompany the bases; no much larger clone lies one base away.

From the cysteine through the phenylalanine, the CDR3 covers 16 amino acids. CDR3 DNA only is kept here, 48 bases in frame from base 1. From the germline V gene, CDR1 is MDHEN and CDR2 is SYDVKM. Compared with germline, V lacks 4 bases and J lacks 5 bases; bases without a gene match: 12. In total, roughly 710 healthy bone marrow donors made up the cohort. All cohort members were sampled while nominally healthy, although unrecorded immune exposures were likely present. The donor tested CMV seronegative and was one of the 352 seronegative cohort members. A peripheral blood sample was collected from each donor, and TCR beta sequencing was performed on peripheral blood mononuclear cells. Genomic DNA was extracted from the blood cell samples with the Qiagen DNeasy Blood Extraction Kit.

The TCR originated in a man aged 25-45 years in good health and CMV-seronegative. The chain employs TRBV28 and TRBJ2-5, with TRBD1 identical over 8 junction bases. Sequencing was carried out using PBMCs. The CDR3 corresponds to CASSSLRTGFGETQYF. The DNA sequence reads TGTGCCAGCAGTTCCCTGAGGACAGGGTTTGGGGAGACCCAGTACTTC.